This TCR beta chain was sequenced for a study of T cell responses to AZD1222 COVID-19 vaccine (dated by TCRdb to the early 2020s). Describing the broader study: AZD1222 recipients with second doses at about 4 weeks or about 12 weeks were pooled, because spike-specific TCR depth and breadth did not differ between schedules. TCR sequencing covered over 230 trial participants: roughly 200 given two doses of AZD1222 and about 26 given two doses of MenACWY control vaccine. Trial participants were enrolled into age subgroups of 18-55, 56-69 and 70-plus years, which contained 148, 28 and 57 TCR-sequenced participants, respectively. Overall study outcomes, separate from this receptor: Spike-specific TCR breadth and depth rose significantly after two AZD1222 doses compared with day 0 and with MenACWY recipients. Conclusions about previously exposed vaccinees are limited, since just five or six AZD1222 recipients were seropositive for SARS-CoV-2 at baseline. In the small 56-69-year group, the increase in depth fell short of significance, most likely because of low power. No day 14 peak-response samples were available, so repertoires were characterized only after the peak T cell response. Reportedly, close to half of the unique spike-specific TCRs recognized epitopes lying outside the regions that are mutated in the B.1.351 and B.1.1.7 variants. The vaccine-associated CD4 TCRs covered the entire spike protein, and the dominant responses fell in regions 160-218 and 743-854. Most participants were white British and females outnumbered males, and the authors suggested that clonal diversity may have been underestimated.

With regard to this clone: It has no known antigen specificity. Base qualities are not at hand, and no much larger clone is one base apart.

In the paper's terms, the time point label means: baseline before first vaccination. The vaccinee samples were drawn from two UK trials, COV001 and COV002, one of which was a single-blind randomized controlled phase 2/3 trial testing AZD1222 (ChAdOx1 nCoV-19) in healthy adults. For TCRbeta chain sequencing, PBMC samples from trial participants were taken at day 0 and at day 28 after the second dose. The CDR3 runs 13 amino acids, cysteine and phenylalanine included. The read is trimmed to its CDR3 DNA, 39 bases read in frame from base 1. Trimming costs V 8 bases and J 5 bases, and their ends lie 12 bases apart. The germline V gene yields ENHRY for CDR1 and SYGVKD for CDR2. The CDR3 regions of human TCRbeta chains were analyzed by immunosequencing. The source study handled its data this way. TCRs in the repertoires were compared against a reference library of SARS-CoV-2-specific TCRs that had been generated with the MIRA antigen-specificity platform. Breadth was defined as the fraction of unique TCRs that were SARS-CoV-2-associated, and depth was defined as the fraction of total T cells that were SARS-CoV-2-associated. Using the MIRA data, each spike-specific TCR was assigned both to the spike region to which the TCR was reactive and to a CD4 or CD8 class. Log10-transformed breadth and depth values were compared by one-way ANOVA with Sidak's multiple comparisons tests. TCRdb's version of the immuneACCESS table is confined to in-frame rearrangements and falls short of the full clone set. An unresolved V gene accounts for under half of the shortfall where checked; the remainder is of unknown origin. V and J calls and clone size are those listed in that table; D and trimming were worked out from the DNA. The sample table contains 90,000 to 140,000 clones; only one count was recorded for 82% of them. 4.5% to 6% of the sample rests with the top ten.

This clonotype was sampled from an adult in good health. Sample: peripheral blood, taken on day 0 of AZD1222 vaccination. Recombination joined TRBV10-3 with TRBJ2-2, and the D gene may be TRBD1, 6 bases matching. The CDR3 protein sequence reads: CAIDRGGTGELFF. The sequenced DNA is TGTGCCATCGACCGAGGGGGAACCGGGGAGCTGTTTTTT.